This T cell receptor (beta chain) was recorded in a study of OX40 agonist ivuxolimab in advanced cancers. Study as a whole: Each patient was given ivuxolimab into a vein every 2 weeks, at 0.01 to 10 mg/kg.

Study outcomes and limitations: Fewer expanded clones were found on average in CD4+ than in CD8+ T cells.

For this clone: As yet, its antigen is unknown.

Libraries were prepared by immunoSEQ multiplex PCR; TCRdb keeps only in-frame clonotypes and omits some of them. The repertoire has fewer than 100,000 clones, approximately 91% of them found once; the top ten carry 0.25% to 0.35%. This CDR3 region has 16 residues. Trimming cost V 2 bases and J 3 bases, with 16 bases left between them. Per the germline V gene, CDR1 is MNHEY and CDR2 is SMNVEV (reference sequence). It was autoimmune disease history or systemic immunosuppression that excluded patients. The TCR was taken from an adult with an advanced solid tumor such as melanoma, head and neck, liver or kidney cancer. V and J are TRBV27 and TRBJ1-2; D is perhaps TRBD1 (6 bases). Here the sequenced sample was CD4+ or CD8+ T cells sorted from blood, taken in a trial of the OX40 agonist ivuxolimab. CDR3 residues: CASSLTAGTTDYGYTF. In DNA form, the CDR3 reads TGTGCCAGCAGTTTAACCGCAGGGACAACGGACTATGGCTACACCTTC.